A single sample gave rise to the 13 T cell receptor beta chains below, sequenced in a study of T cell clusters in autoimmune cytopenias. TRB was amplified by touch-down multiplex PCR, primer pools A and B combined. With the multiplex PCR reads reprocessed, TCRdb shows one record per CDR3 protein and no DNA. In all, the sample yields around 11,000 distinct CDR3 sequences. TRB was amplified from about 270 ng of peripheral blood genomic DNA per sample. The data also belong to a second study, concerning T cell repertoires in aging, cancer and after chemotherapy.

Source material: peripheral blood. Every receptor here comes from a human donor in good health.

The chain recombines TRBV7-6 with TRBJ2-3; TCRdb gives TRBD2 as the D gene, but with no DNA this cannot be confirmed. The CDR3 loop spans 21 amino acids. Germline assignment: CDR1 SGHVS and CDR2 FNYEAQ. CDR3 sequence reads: CASSPVKDGTSGELFTDTQYF.

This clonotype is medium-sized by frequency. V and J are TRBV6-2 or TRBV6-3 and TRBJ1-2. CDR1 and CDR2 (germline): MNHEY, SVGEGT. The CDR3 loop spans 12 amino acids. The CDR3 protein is CASSQMGYGYTF.

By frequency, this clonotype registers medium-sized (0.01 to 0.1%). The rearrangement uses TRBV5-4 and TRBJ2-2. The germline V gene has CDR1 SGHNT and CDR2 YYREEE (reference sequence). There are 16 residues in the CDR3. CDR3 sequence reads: CASSLELGANTGELFF. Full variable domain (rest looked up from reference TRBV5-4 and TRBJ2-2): ETGVTQSPTHLIKTRGQQVTLRCSSQSGHNTVSWYQQALGQGPQFIFQYYREEENGRGNFPPRFSGLQFPNYSSELNVNALELDDSALYLCASSLELGANTGELFFGEGSRLTVL.

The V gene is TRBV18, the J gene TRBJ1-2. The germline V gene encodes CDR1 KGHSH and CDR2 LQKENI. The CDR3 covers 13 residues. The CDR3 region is CASSPPPPYGYTF.

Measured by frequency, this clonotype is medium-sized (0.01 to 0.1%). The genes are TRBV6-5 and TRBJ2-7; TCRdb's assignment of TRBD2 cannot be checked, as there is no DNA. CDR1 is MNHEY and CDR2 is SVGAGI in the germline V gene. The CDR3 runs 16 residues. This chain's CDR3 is CASSYSYRTRSFEQYF.

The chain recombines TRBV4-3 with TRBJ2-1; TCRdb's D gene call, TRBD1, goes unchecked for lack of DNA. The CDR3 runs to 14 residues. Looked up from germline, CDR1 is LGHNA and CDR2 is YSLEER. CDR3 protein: CASSQEQGNNEQFF.

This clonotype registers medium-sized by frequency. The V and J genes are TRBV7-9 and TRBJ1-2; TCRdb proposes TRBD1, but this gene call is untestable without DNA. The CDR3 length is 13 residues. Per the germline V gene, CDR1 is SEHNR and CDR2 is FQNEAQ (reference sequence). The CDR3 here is CASSLTGGEGYTF.

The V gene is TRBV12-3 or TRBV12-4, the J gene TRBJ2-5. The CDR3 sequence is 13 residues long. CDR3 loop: CASSLVRRETQYF.

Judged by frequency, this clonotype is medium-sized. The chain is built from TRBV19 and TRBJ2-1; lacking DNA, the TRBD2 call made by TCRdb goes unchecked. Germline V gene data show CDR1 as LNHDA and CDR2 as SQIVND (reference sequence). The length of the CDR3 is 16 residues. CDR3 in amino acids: CASSIGRTSVLYEQFF.

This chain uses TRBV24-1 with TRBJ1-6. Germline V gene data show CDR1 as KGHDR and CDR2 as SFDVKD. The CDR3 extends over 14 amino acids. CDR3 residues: CATRDSSYNSPLHF.

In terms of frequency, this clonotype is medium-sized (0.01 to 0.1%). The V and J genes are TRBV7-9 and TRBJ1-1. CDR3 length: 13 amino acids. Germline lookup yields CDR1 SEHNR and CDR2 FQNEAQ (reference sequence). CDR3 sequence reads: CASSPVMNTEAFF.

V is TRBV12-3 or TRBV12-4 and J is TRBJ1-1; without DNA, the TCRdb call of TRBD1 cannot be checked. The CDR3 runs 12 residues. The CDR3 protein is CASRLGTTKAFF.

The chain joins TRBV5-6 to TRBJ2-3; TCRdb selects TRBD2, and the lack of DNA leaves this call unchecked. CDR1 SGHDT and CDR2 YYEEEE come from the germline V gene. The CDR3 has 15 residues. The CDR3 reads CASSLRSGGAYTQYF.